The 7 T cell receptor beta chains below all came from one sample that was sequenced in a study of T cells after yellow fever vaccination. From the 5' RACE reads, TCRdb called clonotypes with MiXCR, one entry per CDR3 protein. Of under 500,000 distinct CDR3 sequences in the sample, roughly a sixth were seen once. Sample: PBMCs, taken before the yellow fever booster vaccination. These receptors were collected from a man younger than 30 who received the YFV17D yellow fever vaccine.

The chain combines TRBV15 with TRBJ1-1; 7 bases fit TRBD1. V lost 3 bases to trimming and J lost 2 bases; unmatched junction nucleotides: 6. Per germline, CDR1 LNHNV and CDR2 YYDKDF (reference sequence). The length of the CDR3 is 15 residues. CDR3 bases: TGTGCCACCAGCAGTAGAGACAGGGTTAACACTGAAGCTTTCTTT. It yields the protein CATSSRDRVNTEAFF.

V usage is TRBV4-1 and J usage is TRBJ2-2, with 8 bases aligning to TRBD1. V was clipped by 1 base and J by 5 bases; unmatched bases: 3. This CDR3 is 15 amino acids long. Germline CDR1 is MGHRA and CDR2 is YSYEKL. The CDR3 spells CASSQGQGQTGELFF. The CDR3 region has the DNA TGCGCCAGCAGCCAAGGACAGGGGCAGACCGGGGAGCTGTTTTTT.

The chain couples TRBV6-2 or TRBV6-3 to TRBJ1-1; D not resolved. Germline lookup yields CDR1 MNHEY and CDR2 SVGEGT. The CDR3 runs to 17 residues. Trimming cost V 1 base and J 1 base, with 16 bases left between them. CDR3 sequence (DNA): TGTGCCAGCAGTTACTTTTGGGGTTATGGACCGAACACTGAAGCTTTCTTT. Amino acid sequence: CASSYFWGYGPNTEAFF.

The chain joins TRBV24-1 to TRBJ2-5; tentative D call: TRBD2 (6 bases). Germline loops: CDR1 KGHDR, CDR2 SFDVKD. CDR3 length: 12 residues. V was trimmed by 10 bases and J by 7 bases, leaving 15 bases between them. Written as DNA, the CDR3 is TGTGCCACACGGGACTTTTCGGGGACCCAGTACTTC. Translated: CATRDFSGTQYF.

This chain links TRBV4-3 with TRBJ2-3, with a tentative D call TRBD2 (5 bases). Trimming removed 4 bases at V and 2 bases at J, with 10 bases between. CDR1 and CDR2 (germline): LGHNA, YSLEER. The CDR3 contains 14 residues. CDR3 loop: CASSPRGYTDTQYF. For the CDR3, the DNA is TGCGCCAGCAGCCCCCGGGGTTACACAGATACGCAGTATTTT.

This chain connects TRBV18 to TRBJ1-6; D gene ambiguous. The ends were cut back, 2 bases at V and 7 bases at J, with 9 bases in the middle. From germline, CDR1 is KGHSH and CDR2 LQKENI. The CDR3 covers 14 residues. CDR3: CASSPVTENSPLHF. The CDR3 DNA sequence: TGTGCCAGCTCACCAGTGACGGAGAATTCACCCCTCCACTTT.

This clonotype showed up just a few times. This rearrangement joins TRBV5-1 to TRBJ2-5, with D unresolved. Deletions cut 4 bases from V and 4 bases from J, with 17 bases between. This CDR3 comprises 15 residues. CDR1 and CDR2 (germline): SGHRS, YFSETQ. CDR3 sequence reads: CASSEQSAQPETQYF. Written as DNA, the CDR3 is TGCGCCAGCAGCGAGCAGTCGGCGCAGCCAGAGACCCAGTACTTC.